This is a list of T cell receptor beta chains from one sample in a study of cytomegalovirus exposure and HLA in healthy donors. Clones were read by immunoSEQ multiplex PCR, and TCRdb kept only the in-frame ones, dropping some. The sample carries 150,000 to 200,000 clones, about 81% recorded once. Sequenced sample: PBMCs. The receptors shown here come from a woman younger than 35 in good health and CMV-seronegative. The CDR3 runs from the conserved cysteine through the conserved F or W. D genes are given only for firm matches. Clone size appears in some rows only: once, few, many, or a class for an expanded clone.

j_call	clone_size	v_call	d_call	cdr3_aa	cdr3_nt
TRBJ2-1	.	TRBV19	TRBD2	CASTHGGRVNEQFF	TGTGCCAGTACCCATGGCGGGAGGGTAAATGAGCAGTTCTTC
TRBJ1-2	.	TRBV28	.	CASSLSPVLYGYTF	TGTGCCAGCAGTTTATCCCCAGTCCTCTATGGCTACACCTTC
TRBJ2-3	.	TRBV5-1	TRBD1	CASSLQLGTGALNTQYF	TGCGCCAGCAGCTTACAGTTAGGGACAGGAGCCCTTAATACGCAGTATTTT
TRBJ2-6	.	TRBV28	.	CASRPLRTSGANVLTF	TGTGCCAGCAGGCCCCTCCGGACATCTGGGGCCAACGTCCTGACTTTC
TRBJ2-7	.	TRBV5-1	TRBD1	CASSIQGGDGYEQYF	TGCGCCAGCAGCATACAGGGGGGAGACGGATACGAGCAGTACTTC
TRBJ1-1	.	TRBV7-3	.	CASREGMSFEAFF	TGTGCCAGCAGGGAGGGTATGAGCTTTGAAGCTTTCTTT
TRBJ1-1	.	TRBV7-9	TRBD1	CASSPRQGKSTEAFF	TGTGCCAGCAGCCCCCGACAGGGCAAATCCACTGAAGCTTTCTTT
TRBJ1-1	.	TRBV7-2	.	CASSVQRNTEAFF	TGTGCCAGCAGCGTTCAGCGGAACACTGAAGCTTTCTTT
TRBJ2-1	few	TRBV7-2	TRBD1	CASSFDRGVYNEQFF	TGTGCCAGCAGCTTCGACAGGGGCGTCTACAATGAGCAGTTCTTC
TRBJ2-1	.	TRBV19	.	CASSLRRAYNEQFF	TGTGCCAGTAGCCTCCGCAGGGCCTACAATGAGCAGTTCTTC
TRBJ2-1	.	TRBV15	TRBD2	CATSSGLAYNEQFF	TGTGCCACCAGCTCGGGACTAGCGTACAATGAGCAGTTCTTC
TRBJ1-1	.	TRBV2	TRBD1	CASRDRVGTEAFF	TGTGCCAGCAGAGACAGGGTTGGCACTGAAGCTTTCTTT
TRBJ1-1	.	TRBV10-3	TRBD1	CATTLTGGSNTEAFF	TGTGCCACCACCCTCACAGGGGGATCGAACACTGAAGCTTTCTTT
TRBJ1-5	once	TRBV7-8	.	CASTRGGGFNQPQHF	TGTGCCAGCACGCGGGGCGGGGGCTTTAATCAGCCCCAGCATTTT
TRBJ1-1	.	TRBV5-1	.	CASSSSMDRVGTEAFF	TGCGCCAGCAGCTCCTCTATGGACAGAGTCGGCACTGAAGCTTTCTTT
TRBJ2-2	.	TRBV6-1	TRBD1	CATGTANTGELFF	TGTGCCACCGGGACAGCGAACACCGGGGAGCTGTTTTTT
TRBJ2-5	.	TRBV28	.	CASSSLTVQAQYF	TGTGCCAGCAGCTCCCTCACTGTACAGGCCCAGTACTTC